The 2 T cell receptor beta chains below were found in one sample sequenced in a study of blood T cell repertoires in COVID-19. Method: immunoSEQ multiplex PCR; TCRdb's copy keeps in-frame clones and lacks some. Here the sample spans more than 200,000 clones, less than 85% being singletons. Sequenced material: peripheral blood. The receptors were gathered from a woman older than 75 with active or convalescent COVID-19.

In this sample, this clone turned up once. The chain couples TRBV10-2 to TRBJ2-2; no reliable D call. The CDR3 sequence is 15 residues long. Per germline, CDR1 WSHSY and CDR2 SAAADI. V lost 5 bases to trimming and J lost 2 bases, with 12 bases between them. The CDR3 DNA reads TGCGCCAGCAGTCGTGACACCACAAACACCGGGGAGCTGTTTTTT. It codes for CASSRDTTNTGELFF.

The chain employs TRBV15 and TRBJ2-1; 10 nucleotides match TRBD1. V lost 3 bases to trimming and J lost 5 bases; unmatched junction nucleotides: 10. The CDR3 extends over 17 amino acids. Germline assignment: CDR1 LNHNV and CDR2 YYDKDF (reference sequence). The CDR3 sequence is CATSRGGTGVVNNEQFF. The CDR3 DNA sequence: TGTGCCACCAGCAGGGGGGGGACAGGGGTTGTTAACAATGAGCAGTTCTTC.